This passage covers 6 T cell receptor beta chains from one sample sequenced in a study of control samples from healthy donors and cancer patients. The protocol was immunoSEQ multiplex PCR, while the TCRdb copy is restricted to in-frame clones and leaves out a portion. The sample lists about 120,000 clones; less than 95% were seen once. Sequencing was carried out using blood. These TCRs come from a man aged 30 to 45 in good health.

The rearrangement links TRBV28 to TRBJ1-1; no definite D call. CDR1 MDHEN and CDR2 SYDVKM come from the germline V gene. This CDR3 comprises 12 residues. The V and J ends lost 8 bases and 6 bases respectively, with 13 bases between them. The CDR3 DNA reads TGTGCCAGCGGCCCTTTGGCCCCTGAAGCTTTCTTT. Its translation: CASGPLAPEAFF. Based on the CDR3 plus reference TRBV28 and TRBJ1-1, the full variable domain is DVKVTQSSRYLVKRTGEKVFLECVQDMDHENMFWYRQDPGLGLRLIYFSYDVKMKEKGDIPEGYSVSREKKERFSLILESASTNQTSMYLCASGPLAPEAFFGQGTRLTVV.

This chain connects TRBV25-1 to TRBJ2-3; the match to TRBD2 covers 12 bases. V shed 6 bases, J shed 6 bases, and the junction held 7 bases outside the gene matches. This CDR3 has 15 residues. Germline CDR1 reads MGHDK; CDR2 reads SYGVNS. Here the CDR3 DNA reads TGTGCCAGCAGCGAACAGGGACTAGCGGGTGATACGCAGTATTTT. Protein: CASSEQGLAGDTQYF.

Of note for this clone: At the DNA level, this CDR3 is encoded by other sequences in the same sample as well. The chain couples TRBV12-3 or TRBV12-4 to TRBJ1-4; D gene ambiguous. Deletions cut 3 bases from V and 8 bases from J, with 4 bases between. The CDR3 extends over 11 amino acids. Here the CDR3 DNA reads TGTGCCAGCAGTTTTGGCGAAAAACTGTTTTTT. Its translation is CASSFGEKLFF.

The chain combines TRBV28 with TRBJ1-6; unclear D gene. Trimming removed 8 bases from V and 7 bases from J, with 15 bases in between. Germline V gene lookup returns CDR1 MDHEN and CDR2 SYDVKM. This CDR3 is 14 amino acids long. CDR3 loop: CASSTRVGNSPLHF. CDR3 bases: TGTGCCAGCTCAACCCGGGTGGGGAATTCACCCCTCCACTTT.

The V call is TRBV5-5, the J call TRBJ1-5; possibly TRBD1 for D (6 bases). Trimming removed 4 bases at V and 4 bases at J, with 18 bases between. This CDR3 region has 16 residues. The germline V gene has CDR1 SGHKS and CDR2 YYEKEE (reference sequence). The CDR3 region is CASSPGWGGGNQPQHF. The CDR3 DNA sequence: TGTGCCAGCAGCCCTGGATGGGGGGGCGGGAATCAGCCCCAGCATTTT. The whole variable domain, filled in from reference TRBV5-5 and TRBJ1-5, reads DAGVTQSPTHLIKTRGQQVTLRCSPISGHKSVSWYQQVLGQGPQFIFQYYEKEERGRGNFPDRFSARQFPNYSSELNVNALLLGDSALYLCASSPGWGGGNQPQHFGDGTRLSIL.

V and J are TRBV2 and TRBJ2-3, with D tentatively TRBD2 (7 bases). V lost 0 bases to trimming and J lost 4 bases, with 11 bases between them. Per germline, CDR1 SNHLY and CDR2 FYNNEI. The CDR3 is 15 residues long. Here the CDR3 DNA reads TGTGCCAGCAGTGAAGCGACGGGGGGCGCAGATACGCAGTATTTT. Translation gives CASSEATGGADTQYF. The complete variable domain, with remaining parts taken from reference TRBV2 and TRBJ2-3, reads EPEVTQTPSHQVTQMGQEVILRCVPISNHLYFYWYRQILGQKVEFLVSFYNNEISEKSEIFDDQFSVERPDGSNFTLKIRSTKLEDSAMYFCASSEATGGADTQYFGPGTRLTVL.